The next 2 T cell receptor beta chains were all read from a single sample in a study of cytomegalovirus exposure and HLA in healthy donors. Use of 60 Vbeta and 13 Jbeta primers characterized the PCR. The table came from immunoSEQ multiplex PCR; TCRdb's copy has only in-frame clones and leaves some out. Among under 170,000 clones listed, approximately 85% were seen once. Sequenced material: PBMCs. These receptors all come from a man aged 50 or older in good health and CMV-seropositive.

The chain recombines TRBV5-4 with TRBJ2-4; 7 positions match TRBD1. Germline CDR1 and CDR2: SGHNT and YYREEE (reference sequence). The CDR3 covers 18 residues. V shed 3 bases, J shed 0 bases, and the junction held 12 bases outside the gene matches. DNA of the CDR3: TGTGCCAGCAGCTATCGGACAGGAGGCTCCCAAGCCAAAAACATTCAGTACTTC. Its translation: CASSYRTGGSQAKNIQYF. Using reference TRBV5-4 and TRBJ2-4 for the parts outside the CDR3, the full variable domain is ETGVTQSPTHLIKTRGQQVTLRCSSQSGHNTVSWYQQALGQGPQFIFQYYREEENGRGNFPPRFSGLQFPNYSSELNVNALELDDSALYLCASSYRTGGSQAKNIQYFGAGTRLSVL.

The V and J genes are TRBV28 and TRBJ2-7, with D tentatively TRBD2 (6 bases). Germline CDR1 reads MDHEN; CDR2 reads SYDVKM. The V end lost 2 bases, the J end lost 12 bases, and 17 bases lay between the germline ends. This CDR3 comprises 13 residues. The DNA for the CDR3 is TGTGCCAGCAGTTTACAACAGGACTATGCGAGGTACTTC. It translates to CASSLQQDYARYF.